This is a list of T cell receptor beta chains from one sample in a study of regulatory T cells in long-lasting Graves disease. TCRdb reanalysed the multiplex PCR reads using MiXCR and keeps one entry per CDR3 protein. The sample comprises roughly 520,000 distinct CDR3 sequences, around 11% of which are singletons, and over 7% rests with the top ten. These data are also associated with another study on T cells in Graves' hyperthyroidism and ophthalmopathy.

The sequencing used peripheral blood mononuclear cells (PBMCs), collected at new diagnosis, from a patient treated with antithyroid drugs. These receptor sequences come from a woman aged 30 to 39 with Graves disease. The CDR3 runs from the conserved cysteine through the conserved F or W. Each record gives: V gene, clone size, D gene, J gene, CDR3 DNA, CDR3 protein. The D gene is left open where the match is weak. Rows give clone size only sometimes, using once, few, many, or a class for an expanded clone.

TRBV30	many	TRBD2	TRBJ2-1	TGTGCCTGGAGTGTAACTAGCGGGAGGGATGAGCAGTTCTTC	CAWSVTSGRDEQFF
TRBV19	NA	TRBD1	TRBJ2-7	TGTGCCAGTAGTATAAAAAGAGGACAGGGGAATTACGAGCAGTACTTC	CASSIKRGQGNYEQYF
TRBV6-2/TRBV6-3	few	TRBD2	TRBJ2-3	TGTGCCAGCAGTTACTTCCCTTCTAGCGGGATCACAGATACGCAGTATTTT	CASSYFPSSGITDTQYF
TRBV18	few	NA	TRBJ2-6	TGTGCCAGCTCACCACAACGGGAGAACCTCCCGGGGGCCAACGTCCTGACTTTC	CASSPQRENLPGANVLTF
TRBV12-3/TRBV12-4	many	NA	TRBJ2-7	TGTGCCAGCAGTTTGACCCGAGGGCTCTACGAGCAGTACTTC	CASSLTRGLYEQYF
TRBV27	many	NA	TRBJ1-6	TGTGCCAGCAGTTTATTCCCGGTTAATTCACCCCTCCACTTT	CASSLFPVNSPLHF
TRBV11-3	NA	NA	TRBJ2-5	TGTGCCAGCAGCTTAGCAGGGAAAGTTTTGGAGACCCAGTACTTC	CASSLAGKVLETQYF
TRBV28	NA	NA	TRBJ2-1	TGTGCCAGCAGTTTGGTGGGGGTCCGCGGTGAGCAGTTCTTC	CASSLVGVRGEQFF
TRBV7-2	many	NA	TRBJ2-1	TGTGCCAGCAGCTTGAATACGGCCGAGCAGTTCTTC	CASSLNTAEQFF
TRBV10-2	NA	TRBD1	TRBJ1-5	TGCGCCGGCAGCCTGACGGGACAGTTCAATCAGCCCCAGCATTTT	CAGSLTGQFNQPQHF